This TCR beta chain appears in the sequencing data of a study of identical twins. TCRdb independently ran MiXCR on the 5' RACE reads; one entry per CDR3 protein. The sample holds some 790,000 distinct CDR3 sequences, approximately 18% seen once. This clonotype was counted ten times or more. The antigen is not known. Germline V CDR1 and CDR2: LGHDT, YNNKEL (reference sequence). CDR3 length: 15 residues. Trimming took 3 bases from V and 0 from J, leaving 12 bases between them. General study points: The models gave estimates that fell short of the out-of-frame TCR alpha sharing seen in monozygotic twins.

The same data also contributed to another study, on T cells expressing NK-cell markers.

This receptor was taken from a woman between 18 and 29 years old in good health. The sequencing input was PBMCs. V is TRBV3-1 and J is TRBJ2-7; D may correspond to TRBD1 or TRBD2 (6 bases each). The CDR3 sequence is CASSHGGRTSYEQYF. For the CDR3, the DNA is TGTGCCAGCAGCCATGGGGGGCGGACCTCCTACGAGCAGTACTTC.